Detailed here is one TCR beta chain. The CDR3 spans 15 residues. Trimming took off 0 bases at V and 6 bases at J, with 13 bases between the two ends. From germline, CDR1 is SGHTA and CDR2 FQGNSA. The data are from a study of blood T cell repertoires in COVID-19. TCRdb's copy holds only in-frame clones and misses some; the assay was immunoSEQ multiplex PCR. The table lists some 200,000 clones, more than 75% of them singletons. The V call is TRBV7-2, the J call TRBJ2-3; no reliable D call. The clonotype comes from a man between 18 and 35 years old with active or convalescent COVID-19. The material sequenced was peripheral blood. Here the CDR3 DNA reads TGTGCCAGCAGCTTAGCTAGAGCAGGTCAGGATACGCAGTATTTT. Encoded protein: CASSLARAGQDTQYF. The complete variable domain, with remaining parts taken from reference TRBV7-2 and TRBJ2-3, reads GAGVSQSPSNKVTEKGKDVELRCDPISGHTALYWYRQSLGQGLEFLIYFQGNSAPDKSGLPSDRFSAERTGGSVSTLTIQRTQQEDSAVYLCASSLARAGQDTQYFGPGTRLTVL.